This T cell receptor beta chain was observed in a study of blood T cell repertoires in COVID-19. Study-level background: Sites in the United States, Italy and Spain provided acute and convalescent COVID-19 samples.

This clone was counted once. In the original processing: It was from reference gene primer amplification that nucleated cell counts were estimated. The data were produced by immunoSEQ multiplex PCR, yet TCRdb's version contains in-frame clones alone and is incomplete. That table gives V, J and clone size, and the DNA gave D and trimming. The profile covers around 150,000 clones, with around 73% appearing a single time and 9.5% to 13% taken by the ten largest. The germline CDR1 and CDR2 sequences are LNHDA and SQIVND (reference sequence). The V gene lost 6 bases and the J gene lost 0 bases, with 9 bases spanning the gap. The CDR3 has 14 residues.

Sequencing used peripheral blood. This clonotype was obtained from a man aged 60 to 69 who had recovered from COVID-19. V and J are TRBV19 and TRBJ1-5; D may be TRBD1 (6 bases). The CDR3: CASRDSHSNQPQHF. The CDR3 DNA is TGTGCCAGTAGGGACAGCCATAGCAATCAGCCCCAGCATTTT.